These 25 T cell receptor beta chains originate from one sample sequenced in a study of CD8 T cells in ankylosing spondylitis (dated by TCRdb to the late 2010s). Study-wide conclusions, independent of this receptor: Blood from ankylosing spondylitis patients appeared to be characterized by a TCR beta motif made up of under ten highly homologous amino acid variants.

For these TCRs, the target antigens are not known. Libraries were constructed by 5' RACE. For sequencing, an Illumina HiSeq 2500 was employed. TCRdb reanalyzed the raw reads on its own, using fastp at Q25 for trimming and MiXCR for clone calling, and kept in-frame beta chains. Each entry merges the rows of one CDR3 protein and shows their most common DNA and genes. In this sample the table shows more than 650,000 distinct CDR3 sequences, about 10% of which occur a single time. In total, the top ten clones hold under 0.6% of the sample. Source material: blood, either unsorted or a sorted T cell fraction (not recorded which). The receptors were gathered from a male donor with ankylosing spondylitis.

This clonotype was picked up a small number of times. V usage is TRBV7-2 and J usage is TRBJ2-7; TRBD1 matches at 9 bases. Germline V gene data show CDR1 as SGHTA and CDR2 as FQGNSA. Losses at the gene ends were 2 bases for V and 7 bases for J; bases not matched to a gene: 6. There are 14 residues in the CDR3. Written as DNA, the CDR3 is TGTGCCAGCAGCTTAATGGGACAGGGAGGGGAGCAGTACTTC. It yields the protein CASSLMGQGGEQYF.

In this sample, this clonotype turned up many times. CDR3 loop: CATGRDVETQYF. The CDR3 DNA is TGTGCCACCGGTAGGGATGTCGAGACCCAGTACTTC. The rearrangement uses TRBV10-3 and TRBJ2-5, with unresolved D. Germline lookup yields CDR1 ENHRY and CDR2 SYGVKD. V was pared by 10 bases and J by 5 bases, with 14 bases between. The CDR3 contains 12 residues.

The sample holds many counts of this clonotype. The chain couples TRBV29-1 to TRBJ2-1; D gene ambiguous. Per germline, CDR1 SQVTM and CDR2 ANQGSEA. The germline V and J ends were trimmed by 8 bases and 1 base, with 21 bases remaining between them. This CDR3 is 16 amino acids long. The CDR3 loop reads CSYRSFPGSSYNEQFF. CDR3 sequence (DNA): TGCAGCTATCGTTCTTTCCCAGGCTCGTCCTACAATGAGCAGTTCTTC.

This clonotype was seen at least ten times. The CDR3 bases are TGCGCCAGCAGCTTGCTTACAGGGGGCGCAGATACGCAGTATTTT. It translates to CASSLLTGGADTQYF. This chain uses TRBV5-1 with TRBJ2-3; 9 positions match TRBD1. This CDR3 has 15 amino acids. Trimming cost V 1 base and J 4 bases; bases outside gene matches: 4. Germline V gene sequence: CDR1 SGHRS, CDR2 YFSETQ.

The sample holds a few counts of this clonotype. The chain combines TRBV6-4 with TRBJ2-4; 8 nucleotides align to TRBD1. The trim removed 4 bases at V and 2 bases at J, leaving 4 bases unmatched. Germline loops: CDR1 MRHNA, CDR2 SNTAGT. CDR3 length equals 15 residues. Here the CDR3 reads CASSVSGGTKNIQYF. The DNA for the CDR3 is TGTGCCAGCAGTGTTTCAGGGGGCACCAAAAACATTCAGTACTTC.

This clonotype occurred many times. The gene calls are TRBV20-1 and TRBJ1-1, with D possibly matching TRBD1 (6 bases). CDR1 and CDR2 (germline): DFQATT, SNEGSKA (reference sequence). This CDR3 comprises 12 residues. The CDR3, as DNA: TGCAAAGGAAACAGGGCTTCTGAAATGACTTTCTTT. Translated: CKGNRASEMTFF.

This chain uses TRBV4-3 with TRBJ1-5, with unresolved D. The CDR3 is 14 residues long. V gave up 0 bases and J gave up 2 bases, with 5 bases separating them. Germline CDR1 and CDR2: LGHNA and YSLEER. The CDR3, as DNA: TGCGCCAGCAGCCAAGAAACCCGCAATCAGCCCCAGCATTTT. Its protein is CASSQETRNQPQHF.

The chain joins TRBV2 to TRBJ1-2; D is ambiguous. This CDR3 has 13 amino acids. The V end was cut by 7 bases, the J end by 4 bases, with 13 bases between. CDR1 SNHLY and CDR2 FYNNEI come from the germline V gene. CDR3 bases: TGTGCCAGCAACATCTTAGGGCTCTATGGCTACACCTTC. As protein: CASNILGLYGYTF.

This clonotype was observed at least ten times. The chain uses TRBV29-1 and TRBJ1-1; no definite D call. With 7 bases removed from V and 0 bases from J, the gap between germline ends came to 12 bases. CDR1 is SQVTM, CDR2 ANQGSEA, per germline. The CDR3 spans 13 residues. The DNA of the CDR3 is TGCAGCGCTGACCGGGTCTTGAACACTGAAGCTTTCTTT. Amino acids: CSADRVLNTEAFF.

This clonotype has ten or more counts. The gene calls are TRBV29-1 and TRBJ2-7; the match to TRBD1 covers 9 bases. The V segment lost 6 bases and the J segment 4 bases; nucleotides outside the gene matches: 10. Germline V CDR1 and CDR2: SQVTM, ANQGSEA. CDR3 size: 14 residues. The CDR3 DNA reads TGCAGCGTCCCTATGGAGGGACAGGGTTACGAGCAGTACTTC. It is translated as CSVPMEGQGYEQYF.

The V and J genes are TRBV9 and TRBJ1-1, with D perhaps matching TRBD1 (5 bases). The CDR3 extends over 16 amino acids. The germline V and J ends were trimmed by 4 bases and 0 bases, with 16 bases remaining between them. Looked up from germline, CDR1 is SGDLS and CDR2 is YYNGEE. Here the CDR3 reads CASSKNRRVMNTEAFF. CDR3 nucleotides: TGTGCCAGCAGCAAAAACAGGCGGGTCATGAACACTGAAGCTTTCTTT.

This clonotype was seen ten or more times. The CDR3 spells CAISGREYSNQPQHF. CDR3 sequence (DNA): TGTGCCATCAGTGGCAGGGAATATAGCAATCAGCCCCAGCATTTT. This chain joins TRBV10-3 and TRBJ1-5; tentative D call: TRBD1 (5 bases). The CDR3 spans 15 residues. Trimming removed 4 bases from V and 0 bases from J, with 10 bases in between. The V gene's germline CDR1 is ENHRY and CDR2 SYGVKD.

This clonotype was counted at least ten times. The chain links TRBV6-5 to TRBJ1-1; D perhaps matches TRBD1 (5 bases). Germline CDR1 MNHEY, CDR2 SVGAGI. V lost 3 bases and J 4 bases, leaving 12 bases between the germline ends. The CDR3 is made up of 14 amino acids. The CDR3 sequence is CASSYNGGGTEAFF. The CDR3 nucleotides read TGTGCCAGCAGTTATAACGGGGGGGGCACTGAAGCTTTCTTT.

In this sample, this clonotype turned up a few times. The chain is built from TRBV4-3 and TRBJ2-7, with 10 bases that match TRBD2. V shed 3 bases, J shed 2 bases, and the junction held 10 bases outside the gene matches. Germline V CDR1 and CDR2: LGHNA, YSLEER. The CDR3 sequence is 17 residues long. The CDR3 spells CASSHNLAGDYAYEQYF. In nucleotides, the CDR3 is TGCGCCAGCAGCCATAATCTAGCGGGAGATTACGCCTACGAGCAGTACTTC.

This clonotype appeared a few times. The V call is TRBV10-3, the J call TRBJ2-2; unclear D gene. The germline V and J ends were trimmed by 10 bases and 6 bases, with 12 bases remaining between them. The CDR3 spans 12 residues. The germline V gene has CDR1 ENHRY and CDR2 SYGVKD. CDR3 in DNA: TGTGCCACCGGCGCGTTGGCCGGGGAGCTGTTTTTT. Its protein is CATGALAGELFF.

The rearrangement joins TRBV20-1 to TRBJ1-6, with unresolved D. The V end lost 2 bases, the J end lost 9 bases, and 17 bases lay between the germline ends. This CDR3 has 15 residues. CDR1 and CDR2 from the germline V gene are DFQATT and SNEGSKA (reference sequence). In nucleotides, the CDR3 is TGCAGTGCTAGAAGGGTGGAAAGCTCCGGTTCACCCCTCCACTTT. Its protein product is CSARRVESSGSPLHF.

This clonotype came up a few times. The J gene is TRBJ1-6, the V gene TRBV6-2 or TRBV6-3; D ambiguous. Germline V gene data show CDR1 as MNHEY and CDR2 as SVGEGT. The CDR3 is 16 amino acids. Trimming took off 0 bases at V and 2 bases at J, with 8 bases between the two ends. The CDR3 DNA reads as TGTGCCAGCAGTTACTCGGGCGCCGCCTATAATTCACCCCTCCACTTT. This sequence encodes CASSYSGAAYNSPLHF.

This clonotype was counted many times. The rearrangement links TRBV10-3 to TRBJ2-1, with TRBD1 matching 7 bases. Germline trimming cut 7 bases from V and 3 bases from J; bases unmatched to any gene: 12. CDR1 ENHRY and CDR2 SYGVKD come from the germline V gene. The CDR3 is 16 amino acids. CDR3 bases: TGTGCCATCAACTCTTTCCGACAGGGTCTCTACAATGAGCAGTTCTTC. It translates to CAINSFRQGLYNEQFF.

The chain is built from TRBV7-9 and TRBJ1-1; D not resolved. The ends were cut back, 5 bases at V and 3 bases at J, with 16 bases in the middle. This CDR3 has 15 amino acids. Germline V lookup: CDR1 SEHNR, CDR2 FQNEAQ (reference sequence). CDR3 DNA sequence: TGTGCCAGCAGCCGCCGGGATCCGACGTACACTGAAGCTTTCTTT. Protein: CASSRRDPTYTEAFF.

V usage is TRBV6-1 and J usage is TRBJ1-2, with a possible D match to TRBD1 (5 bases). This CDR3 has 16 residues. The V end lost 2 bases, the J end lost 4 bases, and 17 bases lay between the germline ends. Germline V gives CDR1 MNHNS, CDR2 SASEGT. CDR3 loop: CASSEWDPRGLYGYTF. CDR3 sequence (DNA): TGTGCCAGCAGTGAATGGGACCCTCGCGGCCTCTATGGCTACACCTTC.

This clonotype was seen ten or more times. The chain recombines TRBV29-1 with TRBJ2-1; D remains ambiguous. CDR1 and CDR2 from the germline V gene are SQVTM and ANQGSEA. Trimming left V 2 bases short and J 11 bases short, with 7 bases between. The CDR3 extends over 10 amino acids. The CDR3: CSVESGQQFF. The CDR3 nucleotides are TGCAGCGTTGAATCTGGACAGCAGTTCTTC.

The chain uses TRBV20-1 and TRBJ1-6; maybe TRBD1 (5 bases). This CDR3 spans 14 amino acids. The V end lost 5 bases, the J end lost 6 bases, and 14 bases lay between the germline ends. Germline assignment: CDR1 DFQATT and CDR2 SNEGSKA (reference sequence). CDR3 residues: CSALDSITNSPLHF. CDR3 DNA sequence: TGCAGTGCTCTTGACAGTATAACTAATTCACCCCTCCACTTT.

The chain couples TRBV20-1 to TRBJ2-3, with D perhaps TRBD2 (6 bases). CDR3 size: 13 residues. V was pared by 0 bases and J by 12 bases, with 16 bases between. Germline-derived CDR1 and CDR2 are DFQATT and SNEGSKA (reference sequence). CDR3 amino acids: CSARDGGSPCQYF. The DNA of the CDR3 is TGCAGTGCTAGAGATGGGGGGAGTCCCTGCCAGTATTTT.

This clonotype has only one observation. The chain links TRBV27 to TRBJ2-7; 8 bases line up with TRBD1. Germline loops: CDR1 MNHEY, CDR2 SMNVEV (reference sequence). This CDR3 is built from 13 residues. Trimming at V came to 8 bases and at J to 3 bases, leaving 6 bases not matched to a gene. CDR3 in amino acids: CASGGTGRYEQYF. The CDR3 bases are TGTGCCAGCGGAGGGACAGGTCGCTACGAGCAGTACTTC.

V is TRBV20-1 and J is TRBJ1-2; 7 bases align to TRBD1. The CDR3 has 14 residues. The V gene end was trimmed by 7 bases and the J gene end by 4 bases; junction bases not matched to a gene: 12. The germline V gene encodes CDR1 DFQATT and CDR2 SNEGSKA (reference sequence). The chain's CDR3 is CSGIRTGLRYGYTF. Here the CDR3 DNA reads TGCAGTGGAATTCGGACAGGATTACGCTATGGCTACACCTTC.